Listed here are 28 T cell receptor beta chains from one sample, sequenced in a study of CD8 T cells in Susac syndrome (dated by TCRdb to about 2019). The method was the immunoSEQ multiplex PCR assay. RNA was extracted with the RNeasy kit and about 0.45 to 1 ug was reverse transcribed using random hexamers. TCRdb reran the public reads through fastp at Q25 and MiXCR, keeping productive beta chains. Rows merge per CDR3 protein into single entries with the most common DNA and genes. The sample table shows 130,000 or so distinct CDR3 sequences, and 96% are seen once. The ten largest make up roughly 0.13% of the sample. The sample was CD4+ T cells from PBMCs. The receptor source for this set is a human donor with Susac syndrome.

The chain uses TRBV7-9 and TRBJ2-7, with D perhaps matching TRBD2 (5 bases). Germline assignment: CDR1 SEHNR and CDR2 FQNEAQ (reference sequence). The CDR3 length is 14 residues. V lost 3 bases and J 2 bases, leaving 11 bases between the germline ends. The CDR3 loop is CASSFQDLPYEQYF. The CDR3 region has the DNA TGTGCCAGCAGCTTCCAGGACTTGCCCTACGAGCAGTACTTC.

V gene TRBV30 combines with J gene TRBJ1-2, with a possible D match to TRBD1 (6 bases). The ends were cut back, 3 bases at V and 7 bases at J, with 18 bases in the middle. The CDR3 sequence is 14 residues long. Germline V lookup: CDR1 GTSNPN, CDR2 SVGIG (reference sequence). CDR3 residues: CAWRSGAATSGYTF. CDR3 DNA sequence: TGTGCCTGGAGGTCGGGGGCCGCCACATCTGGCTACACCTTC. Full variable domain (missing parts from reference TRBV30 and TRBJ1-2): SQTIHQWPATLVQPVGSPLSLECTVEGTSNPNLYWYRQAAGRGLQLLFYSVGIGQISSEVPQNLSASRPQDRQFILSSKKLLLSDSGFYLCAWRSGAATSGYTFGSGTRLTVV.

CDR3 in amino acids: CASSTTTDNYGYTF. For the CDR3, the DNA is TGTGCCAGCTCTACCACTACGGACAACTATGGCTACACCTTC. The J gene is TRBJ1-2, the V gene TRBV18; D gene unclear. This CDR3 has 14 amino acids. V was trimmed by 6 bases and J by 2 bases, leaving 13 bases between them. In germline, CDR1 is KGHSH, CDR2 LQKENI.

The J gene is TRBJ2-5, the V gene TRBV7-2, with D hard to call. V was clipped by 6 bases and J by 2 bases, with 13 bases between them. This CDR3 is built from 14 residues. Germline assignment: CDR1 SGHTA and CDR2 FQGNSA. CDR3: CASRSSWRQETQYF. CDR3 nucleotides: TGTGCCAGCAGATCAAGTTGGCGGCAAGAGACCCAGTACTTC.

CDR3: CAISLGLADYQETQYF. The DNA for the CDR3 is TGTGCCATCAGTCTAGGACTAGCGGATTACCAAGAGACCCAGTACTTC. The rearrangement links TRBV10-3 to TRBJ2-5; 10 bases are shared with TRBD2. Germline CDR1 ENHRY, CDR2 SYGVKD. The CDR3 extends over 16 amino acids. With 5 bases clipped from V and 0 bases from J, the junction kept 6 bases outside the gene matches.

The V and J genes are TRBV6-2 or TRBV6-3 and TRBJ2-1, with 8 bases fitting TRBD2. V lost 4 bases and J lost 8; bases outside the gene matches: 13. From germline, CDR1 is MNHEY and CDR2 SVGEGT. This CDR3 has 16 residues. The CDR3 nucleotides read TGTGCCAGCAGTTCGCTGGTAGCGGGAAGTGGCCATGAGCAGTTCTTC. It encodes CASSSLVAGSGHEQFF.

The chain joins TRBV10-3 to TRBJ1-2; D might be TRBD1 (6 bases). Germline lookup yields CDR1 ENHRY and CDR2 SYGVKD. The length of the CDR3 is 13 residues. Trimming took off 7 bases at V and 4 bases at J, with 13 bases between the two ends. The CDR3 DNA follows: TGTGCCATCACCAGGGACACAGCCTATGGCTACACCTTC. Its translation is CAITRDTAYGYTF.

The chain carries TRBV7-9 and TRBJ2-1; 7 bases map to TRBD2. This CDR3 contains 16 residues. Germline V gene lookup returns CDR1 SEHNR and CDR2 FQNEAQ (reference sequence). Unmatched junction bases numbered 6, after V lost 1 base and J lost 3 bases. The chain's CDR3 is CASSLVPAGNYNEQFF. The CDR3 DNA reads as TGTGCCAGCAGCTTAGTCCCAGCGGGAAACTACAATGAGCAGTTCTTC.

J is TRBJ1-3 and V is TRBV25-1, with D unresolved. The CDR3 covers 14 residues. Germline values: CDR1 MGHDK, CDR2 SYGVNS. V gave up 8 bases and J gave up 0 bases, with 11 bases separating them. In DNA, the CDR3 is TGTGCCAGCGGAGAGTTGGGCTCTGGAAACACCATATATTTT. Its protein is CASGELGSGNTIYF.

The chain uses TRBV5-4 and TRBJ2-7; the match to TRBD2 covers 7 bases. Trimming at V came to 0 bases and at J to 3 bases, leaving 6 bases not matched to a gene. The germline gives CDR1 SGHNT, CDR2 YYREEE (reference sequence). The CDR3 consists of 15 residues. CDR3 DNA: TGTGCCAGCAGCTTGGGACCGGGGGGAGTCTACGAGCAGTACTTC. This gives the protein CASSLGPGGVYEQYF.

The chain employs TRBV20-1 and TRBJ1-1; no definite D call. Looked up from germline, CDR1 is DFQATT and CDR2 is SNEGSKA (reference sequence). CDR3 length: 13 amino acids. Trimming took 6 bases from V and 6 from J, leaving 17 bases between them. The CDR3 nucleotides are TGCAGTGCAGCGGGTCTCGGGGATGCTGAAGCTTTCTTT. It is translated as CSAAGLGDAEAFF.

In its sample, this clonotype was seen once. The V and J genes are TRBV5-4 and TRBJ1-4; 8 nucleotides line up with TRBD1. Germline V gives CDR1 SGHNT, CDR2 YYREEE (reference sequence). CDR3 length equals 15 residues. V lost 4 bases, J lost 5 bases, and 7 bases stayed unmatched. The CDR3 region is CASSVGQGGNEKLFF. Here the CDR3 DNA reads TGTGCCAGCAGCGTAGGACAGGGAGGAAATGAAAAACTGTTTTTT.

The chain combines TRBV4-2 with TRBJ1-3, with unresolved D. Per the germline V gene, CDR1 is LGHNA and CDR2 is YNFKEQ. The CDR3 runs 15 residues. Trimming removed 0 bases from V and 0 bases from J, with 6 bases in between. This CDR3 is CASSQDRISGNTIYF. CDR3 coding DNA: TGTGCCAGCAGCCAAGATAGAATCTCTGGAAACACCATATATTTT.

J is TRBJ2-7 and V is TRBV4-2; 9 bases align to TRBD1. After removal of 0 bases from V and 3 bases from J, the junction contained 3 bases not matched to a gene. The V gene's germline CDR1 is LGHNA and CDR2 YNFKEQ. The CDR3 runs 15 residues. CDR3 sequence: CASSQDLDRGYEQYF. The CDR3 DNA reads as TGTGCCAGCAGCCAAGATCTGGACAGGGGCTACGAGCAGTACTTC.

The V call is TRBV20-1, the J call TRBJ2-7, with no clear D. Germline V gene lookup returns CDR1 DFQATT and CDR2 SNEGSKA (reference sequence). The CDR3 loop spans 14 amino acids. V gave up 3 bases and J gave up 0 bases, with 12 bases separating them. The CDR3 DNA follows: TGCAGTGCTAGTAGTCAGGCGTTCTCCTACGAGCAGTACTTC. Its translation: CSASSQAFSYEQYF.

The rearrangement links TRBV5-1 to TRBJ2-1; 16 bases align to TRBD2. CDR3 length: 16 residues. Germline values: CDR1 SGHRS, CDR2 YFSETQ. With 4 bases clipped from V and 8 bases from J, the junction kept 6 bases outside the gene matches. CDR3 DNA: TGCGCCAGCAGCCAGGGACTAGCGGGAGGGGGCTATGAGCAGTTCTTC. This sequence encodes CASSQGLAGGGYEQFF.

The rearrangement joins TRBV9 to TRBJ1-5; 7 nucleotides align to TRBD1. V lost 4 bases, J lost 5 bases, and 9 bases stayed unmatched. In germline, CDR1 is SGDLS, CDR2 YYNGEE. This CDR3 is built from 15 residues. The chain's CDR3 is CASSPRGQVDQPQHF. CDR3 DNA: TGTGCCAGCAGCCCCAGAGGACAGGTTGATCAGCCCCAGCATTTT.

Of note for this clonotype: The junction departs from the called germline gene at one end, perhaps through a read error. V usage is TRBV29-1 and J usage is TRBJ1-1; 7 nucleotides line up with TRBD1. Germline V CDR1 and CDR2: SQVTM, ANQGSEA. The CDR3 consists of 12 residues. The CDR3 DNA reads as TGCAGCGTTGGCAGGGGGAACGCTGAAGCTTTCTTT. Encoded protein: CSVGRGNAEAFF. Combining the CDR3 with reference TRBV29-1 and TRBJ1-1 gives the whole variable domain SAVISQKPSRDICQRGTSLTIQCQVDSQVTMMFWYRQQPGQSLTLIATANQGSEATYESGFVIDKFPISRPNLTFSTLTVSNMSPEDSSIYLCSVGRGNAEAFFGQGTRLTVV.

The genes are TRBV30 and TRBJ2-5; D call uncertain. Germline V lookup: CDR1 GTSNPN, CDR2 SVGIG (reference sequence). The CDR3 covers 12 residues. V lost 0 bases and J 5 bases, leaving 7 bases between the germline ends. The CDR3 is CAWSVQGETQYF. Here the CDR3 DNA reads TGTGCCTGGAGTGTACAAGGGGAGACCCAGTACTTC. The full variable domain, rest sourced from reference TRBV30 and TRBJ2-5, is SQTIHQWPATLVQPVGSPLSLECTVEGTSNPNLYWYRQAAGRGLQLLFYSVGIGQISSEVPQNLSASRPQDRQFILSSKKLLLSDSGFYLCAWSVQGETQYFGPGTRLLVL.

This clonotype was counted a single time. CDR3 residues: CSARDTRGSSYEQYF. The CDR3 nucleotides are TGCAGTGCTAGAGATACGCGGGGGAGCTCCTACGAGCAGTACTTC. This sequence joins TRBV20-1 and TRBJ2-7, with TRBD2 identical over 7 bases. This CDR3 is built from 15 residues. In germline, CDR1 is DFQATT, CDR2 SNEGSKA (reference sequence). Trimming took 0 bases from V and 0 from J; bases not matched to a gene: 5.

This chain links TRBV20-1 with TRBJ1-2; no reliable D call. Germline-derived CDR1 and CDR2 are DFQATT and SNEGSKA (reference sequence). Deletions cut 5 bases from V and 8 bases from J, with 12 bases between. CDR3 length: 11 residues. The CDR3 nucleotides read TGCAGTGCTCCCTTGGAGCCCGGCTACACCTTC. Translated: CSAPLEPGYTF.

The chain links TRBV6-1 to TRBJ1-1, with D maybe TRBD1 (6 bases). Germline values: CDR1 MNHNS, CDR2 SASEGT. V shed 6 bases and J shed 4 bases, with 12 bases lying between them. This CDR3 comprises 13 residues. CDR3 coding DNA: TGTGCCAGCAGGGACAGCGCGGTCACTGAAGCTTTCTTT. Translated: CASRDSAVTEAFF.

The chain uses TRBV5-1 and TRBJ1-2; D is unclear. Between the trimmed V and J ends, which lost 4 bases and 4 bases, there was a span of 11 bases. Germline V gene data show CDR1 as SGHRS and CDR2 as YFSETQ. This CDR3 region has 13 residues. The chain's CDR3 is CASSVDIPYGYTF. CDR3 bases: TGCGCCAGCAGCGTCGACATTCCCTATGGCTACACCTTC.

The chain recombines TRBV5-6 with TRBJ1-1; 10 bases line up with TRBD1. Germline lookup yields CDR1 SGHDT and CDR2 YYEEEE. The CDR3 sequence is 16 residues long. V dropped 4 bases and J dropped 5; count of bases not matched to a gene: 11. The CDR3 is CASSLDRGPRGTEAFF. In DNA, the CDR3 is TGTGCCAGCAGCCTTGACAGGGGGCCGAGGGGTACTGAAGCTTTCTTT. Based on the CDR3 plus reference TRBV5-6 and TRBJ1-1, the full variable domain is DAGVTQSPTHLIKTRGQQVTLRCSPKSGHDTVSWYQQALGQGPQFIFQYYEEEERQRGNFPDRFSGHQFPNYSSELNVNALLLGDSALYLCASSLDRGPRGTEAFFGQGTRLTVV.

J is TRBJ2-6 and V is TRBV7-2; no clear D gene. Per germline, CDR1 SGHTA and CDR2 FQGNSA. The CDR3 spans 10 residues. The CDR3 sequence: CATGANVLTF. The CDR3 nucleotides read TGTGCAACTGGGGCCAACGTCCTGACTTTC.

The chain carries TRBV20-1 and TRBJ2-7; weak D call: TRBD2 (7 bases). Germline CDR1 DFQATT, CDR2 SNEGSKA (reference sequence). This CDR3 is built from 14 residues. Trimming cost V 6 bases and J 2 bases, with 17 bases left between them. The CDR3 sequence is CSARPTGRAYEQYF. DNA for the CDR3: TGCAGTGCCCGCCCCACAGGGAGGGCCTACGAGCAGTACTTC.

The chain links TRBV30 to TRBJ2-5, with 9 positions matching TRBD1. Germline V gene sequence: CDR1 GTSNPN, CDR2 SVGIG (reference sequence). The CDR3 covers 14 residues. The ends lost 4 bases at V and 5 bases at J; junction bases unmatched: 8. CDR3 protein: CAWNTGGAWETQYF. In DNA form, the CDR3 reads TGTGCCTGGAACACAGGGGGCGCTTGGGAGACCCAGTACTTC.

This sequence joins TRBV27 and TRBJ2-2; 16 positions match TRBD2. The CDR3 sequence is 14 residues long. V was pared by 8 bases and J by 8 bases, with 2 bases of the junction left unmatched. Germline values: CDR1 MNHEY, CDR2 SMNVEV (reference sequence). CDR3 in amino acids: CASWGLAGGGELFF. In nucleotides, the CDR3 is TGTGCCAGCTGGGGACTAGCGGGAGGGGGGGAGCTGTTTTTT.